This T cell receptor beta chain was identified in a study of neurological immune-mediated disorders. This clonotype was seen ten or more times. Its antigen remains unidentified. TCRdb re-called the 5' RACE reads through MiXCR, storing one row per CDR3 protein. In the table there are 65,000 to 95,000 distinct CDR3 sequences, 4.5% to 6.5% of which are singletons. Germline V CDR1 and CDR2: DFQATT, SNEGSKA (reference sequence). The V end lost 3 bases, the J end lost 6 bases, and 17 bases lay between the germline ends. There are 14 residues in the CDR3. Whole-study findings and limits: The repertoires of 18 of 34 multiple sclerosis patients were placed by phylogenetic grouping in a single related-CDR3 cluster, which may be a signature.

Source material: PBMCs. The rearrangement uses TRBV20-1 and TRBJ1-1; tentatively, D is TRBD1 (5 bases). This clonotype originated in a woman aged 25 to 39 with multiple sclerosis. DNA of the CDR3: TGCAGTGCTAGGTCCCGGACGGGGGGAGCTGAAGCTTTCTTT. The encoded protein is CSARSRTGGAEAFF.